This entry is about one TCR beta chain. Its antigen has not been determined. No much larger clone is present one base from it, and per-base qualities are unavailable. The sample is drawn from a study of T cell responses to AZD1222 COVID-19 vaccine (dated by TCRdb to 2020 to 2023). General notes on the study: A total of 233 trial participants underwent TCR sequencing, of whom about 210 received two doses of AZD1222 and some 25 received two doses of the MenACWY control vaccine. Enrollment into the trials was organized by age into subgroups of 18-55, 56-69 and 70-plus years, and those subgroups contained 148, 28 and 57 TCR-sequenced participants, respectively.

General conclusions and limits of the study: Most participants were white British and females outnumbered males, and the authors suggested that clonal diversity may have been underestimated. Nearly half of unique spike-specific TCRs reportedly recognized epitopes outside regions mutated in the B.1.351 and B.1.1.7 variants. In the small 56-69-year group, the increase in depth fell short of significance, most likely because of low power. A significant rise in spike-specific TCR breadth and depth was observed after two AZD1222 doses relative to day 0 and relative to MenACWY recipients. Conclusions about previously exposed vaccinees are limited because only six or seven AZD1222 recipients were SARS-CoV-2 seropositive at baseline. The vaccine-associated CD4 TCRs covered the entire spike protein, and the dominant responses fell in regions 160-218 and 743-854. Because no day 14 peak-response samples were available, repertoires were characterized only after the peak T cell response.

The CDR3 regions of human TCRbeta chains were subjected to immunosequencing. The original pipeline was this. TCRs in the repertoires were compared against a reference library of SARS-CoV-2-specific TCRs that had been generated with the MIRA antigen-specificity platform. Breadth meant the fraction of unique TCRs that were SARS-CoV-2-associated, whereas depth meant the fraction of total T cells that were SARS-CoV-2-associated. Using the MIRA data, each spike-specific TCR was mapped to the spike region that the TCR reacts to and placed in a CD4 or CD8 class. Log10-transformed breadth and depth values were compared by one-way ANOVA with Sidak's multiple comparisons tests. Sourced from immuneACCESS, this table was stored by TCRdb with only in-frame sequences that have V and J called. A share of the clones is absent; for the studies checked, an unresolved V gene accounts for under half, and the remainder has no known explanation. V and J calls and clone size follow that table, whereas D and trimming were derived from the DNA. In this sample the table shows about 83,000 clones, 70% to 90% of which occur a single time. Jointly, the top ten make up about 3.4% of the sample.

The sample's time point, from its label and the paper: about 28 days (+/-7) after the second vaccine dose. AZD1222 recipients given second doses at about 4 weeks or at about 12 weeks were pooled, since spike-specific TCR depth and breadth were not found to differ between the two schedules. The vaccinee samples were drawn from two UK trials, COV001 and COV002, one of which was a single-blind randomized controlled phase 2/3 trial testing AZD1222 (ChAdOx1 nCoV-19) in healthy adults. For TCRbeta chain sequencing, PBMC samples from trial participants were taken at day 0 and at day 28 after the second dose. V was cut back by 11 bases and J by 1 base, leaving a gap of 19 bases between them. In the germline V gene, CDR1 corresponds to MNHEY and CDR2 to SVGAGI. The cysteine opens and the phenylalanine closes a CDR3 of 15 amino acids. The retained sequence is limited to the CDR3, 45 bases, with the frame set at the first base.

The source is an adult who received the AZD1222 COVID-19 vaccine. The chain is made from TRBV6-5 and TRBJ2-3, with a weak D call of TRBD2 (6 bases match). Specimen: peripheral blood, collected 28 days after the second AZD1222 dose. Here is the DNA: TGTGCCTCCCAGGAGGGTAGCTTTGGCACAGATACGCAGTATTTT. It translates to CASQEGSFGTDTQYF.